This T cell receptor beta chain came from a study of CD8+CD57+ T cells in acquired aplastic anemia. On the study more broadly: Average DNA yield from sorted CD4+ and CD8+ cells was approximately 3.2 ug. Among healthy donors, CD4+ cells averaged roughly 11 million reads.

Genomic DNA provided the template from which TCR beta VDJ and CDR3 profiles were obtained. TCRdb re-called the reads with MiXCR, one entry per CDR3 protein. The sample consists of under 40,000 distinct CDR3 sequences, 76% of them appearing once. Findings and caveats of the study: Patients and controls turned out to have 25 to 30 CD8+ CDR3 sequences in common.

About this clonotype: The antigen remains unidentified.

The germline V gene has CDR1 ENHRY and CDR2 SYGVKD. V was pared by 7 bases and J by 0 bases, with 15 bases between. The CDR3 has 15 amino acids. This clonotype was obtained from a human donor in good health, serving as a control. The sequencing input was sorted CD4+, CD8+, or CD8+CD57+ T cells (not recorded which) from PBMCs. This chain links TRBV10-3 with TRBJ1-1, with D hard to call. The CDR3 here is CAINDGERLNTEAFF. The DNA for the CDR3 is TGTGCCATCAACGACGGGGAAAGACTGAACACTGAAGCTTTCTTT.